This T cell receptor (beta chain) was captured by sequencing in a study of T cell clones after liver transplantation. Study background: TCRbeta sequencing after a pre-transplant mixed lymphocyte reaction identified graft-donor-reactive clones, later tracked in post-transplant blood.

Generated by immunoSEQ multiplex PCR, the TCRdb table keeps only in-frame clones and is missing some. The sample includes 70,000 or so clones, 80% to 95% of them seen just once. Germline-derived CDR1 and CDR2 are LNHDA and SQIVND (reference sequence). This CDR3 has 18 amino acids. J was trimmed by 2 bases and V by 1 base; bases with no gene match: 11. The chain uses TRBV19 and TRBJ2-3, with 8 bases aligning to TRBD2. The sample consisted of CD4+ T cells from blood, taken roughly 25 months after liver transplant. The sequence was collected from a human patient who received a liver transplant. The graft donor may be the source of some T cells. The CDR3 loop reads CASSIGSGSRSLTDTQYF. CDR3 in DNA: TGTGCCAGTAGTATAGGGAGCGGGAGCCGATCCCTCACAGATACGCAGTATTTT. The complete variable domain, with remaining parts taken from reference TRBV19 and TRBJ2-3, reads DGGITQSPKYLFRKEGQNVTLSCEQNLNHDAMYWYRQDPGQGLRLIYYSQIVNDFQKGDIAEGYSVSREKKESFPLTVTSAQKNPTAFYLCASSIGSGSRSLTDTQYFGPGTRLTVL.